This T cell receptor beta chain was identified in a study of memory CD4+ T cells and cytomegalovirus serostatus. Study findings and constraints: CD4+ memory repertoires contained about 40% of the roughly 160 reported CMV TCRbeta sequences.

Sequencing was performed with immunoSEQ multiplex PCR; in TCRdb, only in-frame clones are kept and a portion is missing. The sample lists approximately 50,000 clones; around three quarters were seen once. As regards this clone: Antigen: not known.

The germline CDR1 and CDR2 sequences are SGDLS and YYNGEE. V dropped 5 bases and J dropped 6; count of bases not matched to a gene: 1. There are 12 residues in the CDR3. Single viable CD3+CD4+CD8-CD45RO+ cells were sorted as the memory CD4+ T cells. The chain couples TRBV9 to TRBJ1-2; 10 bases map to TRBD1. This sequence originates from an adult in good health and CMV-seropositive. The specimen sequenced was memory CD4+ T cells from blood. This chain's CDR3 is CASRGTGDGYTF. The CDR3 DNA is TGTGCCAGCAGAGGGACAGGGGATGGCTACACCTTC. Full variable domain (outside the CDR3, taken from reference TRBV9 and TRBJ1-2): DSGVTQTPKHLITATGQRVTLRCSPRSGDLSVYWYQQSLDQGLQFLIQYYNGEERAKGNILERFSAQQFPDLHSELNLSSLELGDSALYFCASRGTGDGYTFGSGTRLTVV.